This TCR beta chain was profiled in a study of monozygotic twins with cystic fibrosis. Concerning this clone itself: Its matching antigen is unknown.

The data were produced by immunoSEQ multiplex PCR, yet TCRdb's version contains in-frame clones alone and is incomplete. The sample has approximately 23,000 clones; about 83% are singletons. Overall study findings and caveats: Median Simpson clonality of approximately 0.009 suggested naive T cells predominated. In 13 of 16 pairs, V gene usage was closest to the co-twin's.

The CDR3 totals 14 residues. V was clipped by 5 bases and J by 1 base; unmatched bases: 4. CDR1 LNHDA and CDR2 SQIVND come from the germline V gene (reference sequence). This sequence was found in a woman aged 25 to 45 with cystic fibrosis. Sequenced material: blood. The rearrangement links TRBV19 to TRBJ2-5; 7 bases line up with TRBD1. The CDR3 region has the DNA TGTGCCAGTAGTCCAGGACAGGTCCAAGAGACCCAGTACTTC. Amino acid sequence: CASSPGQVQETQYF.